The 30 T cell receptor beta chains in this list originate from one sample, sequenced in a study of brain metastases from non-small cell lung cancer. The table came from immunoSEQ multiplex PCR; TCRdb's copy has only in-frame clones and leaves some out. The repertoire holds a few thousand clones, with 80% as singletons. Material for sequencing was tumor-adjacent normal tissue. These receptors all come from a donor at least 40 years old with non-small cell lung cancer.

The chain has TRBV11-2 and TRBJ2-1; tentatively, D is TRBD1 (5 bases). Trimming removed 5 bases from V and 3 bases from J, with 14 bases in between. The CDR3 consists of 15 residues. Germline V gives CDR1 SGHAT, CDR2 FQNNGV. Here the CDR3 DNA reads TGTGCCAGCAGCCTCAGGGTGGACGGCTACAATGAGCAGTTCTTC. Its protein product is CASSLRVDGYNEQFF.

The V call is TRBV2, the J call TRBJ1-1; maybe TRBD1 (6 bases). The CDR3 has 13 residues. V was shortened by 8 bases and J by 11 bases, with 21 bases between the two germline ends. Per the germline V gene, CDR1 is SNHLY and CDR2 is FYNNEI. DNA for the CDR3: TGTGCCAGCCGCCTAGACAGTCAGGGGAGCGCTTTCTTT. It yields the protein CASRLDSQGSAFF.

As DNA, the CDR3 is TGTGCCAGTAGTACTGACGGCGCGAGCTATGGCTACACCTTC. It is translated as CASSTDGASYGYTF. J is TRBJ1-2 and V is TRBV19, with no clear D. The CDR3 has 14 residues. Germline lookup yields CDR1 LNHDA and CDR2 SQIVND (reference sequence). Trimming shortened V by 4 bases and J by 4 bases, and 13 bases separated the two germline ends. Filled out from reference TRBV19 and TRBJ1-2, the complete variable domain reads DGGITQSPKYLFRKEGQNVTLSCEQNLNHDAMYWYRQDPGQGLRLIYYSQIVNDFQKGDIAEGYSVSREKKESFPLTVTSAQKNPTAFYLCASSTDGASYGYTFGSGTRLTVV.

This chain links TRBV6-4 with TRBJ2-3, with a tentative D call TRBD2 (6 bases). Germline V gives CDR1 MRHNA, CDR2 SNTAGT. V was cut by 6 bases and J by 1 base, with 8 bases left in between. This CDR3 has 13 residues. CDR3 coding DNA: TGTGCCAGCAGATTAGCGGGCACAGATACGCAGTATTTT. Translating it yields CASRLAGTDTQYF.

This chain connects TRBV7-2 to TRBJ2-1, with TRBD2 matching 16 bases. Trimming removed 5 bases from V and 9 bases from J; junction bases left unmatched: 7. There are 16 residues in the CDR3. CDR1 is SGHTA and CDR2 is FQGNSA in the germline V gene. Here the CDR3 reads CASSKSGTSGGGEQFF. In DNA, the CDR3 is TGTGCCAGCAGCAAATCCGGGACTAGCGGGGGGGGTGAGCAGTTCTTC.

About this clone itself: A much larger clone lies one base from this, so it may be a read error. The rearrangement links TRBV27 to TRBJ1-5; a possible D gene is TRBD1 (6 bases). There are 12 residues in the CDR3. Trimming cost V 9 bases and J 5 bases, with 11 bases left between them. The germline CDR1 and CDR2 sequences are MNHEY and SMNVEV (reference sequence). The CDR3 nucleotides are TGTGCCAGTGAACAGGGCGATCAGCCCCAGCATTTT. This sequence encodes CASEQGDQPQHF.

V and J are TRBV5-4 and TRBJ2-3, with TRBD2 identical over 11 bases. Trimming removed 4 bases from V and 7 bases from J; junction bases left unmatched: 8. The CDR3 totals 15 residues. Germline CDR1 reads SGHNT; CDR2 reads YYREEE (reference sequence). Here the CDR3 reads CASSARTSGLNTQYF. The CDR3 DNA sequence: TGTGCCAGCAGCGCACGGACTAGCGGGTTAAATACGCAGTATTTT.

The V call is TRBV13, the J call TRBJ2-5; tentatively, D is TRBD1 (6 bases). From germline, CDR1 is PRHDT and CDR2 FYEKMQ (reference sequence). Trimming took off 0 bases at V and 2 bases at J, with 13 bases between the two ends. The CDR3 totals 16 residues. CDR3 in amino acids: CASSLGQGKSQETQYF. The CDR3 coding sequence is TGTGCCAGCAGCTTAGGACAGGGAAAATCGCAAGAGACCCAGTACTTC.

V is TRBV21-1 and J is TRBJ1-3; the DNA was not used to check the table's D call, TRBD1. TRBV21-1 is assigned pseudogene status. The CDR3 is 14 amino acids. The DNA of the CDR3 is TGTGCCAGCAGGAAAAAAGGGGCTGGAAACACCATATATTTT. Translation gives CASRKKGAGNTIYF.

The chain combines TRBV6-5 with TRBJ2-2; D remains ambiguous. The CDR3 covers 15 residues. V was shortened by 7 bases and J by 7 bases, with 19 bases between the two germline ends. Looked up from germline, CDR1 is MNHEY and CDR2 is SVGAGI. The CDR3 nucleotides are TGTGCCAGCACCCCTGTTTCCGGGTTGGGCGGGGAGCTGTTTTTT. It codes for CASTPVSGLGGELFF.

The chain carries TRBV5-6 and TRBJ2-7; perhaps D is TRBD1 or TRBD2 (5 bases each). This CDR3 spans 14 amino acids. V lost 0 bases and J lost 3, with 10 bases in between. Germline V CDR1 and CDR2: SGHDT, YYEEEE. The DNA of the CDR3 is TGTGCCAGCAGCTTGGGAGGGGCCAACTACGAGCAGTACTTC. Protein: CASSLGGANYEQYF.

The J gene is TRBJ1-2, the V gene TRBV5-8; 7 nucleotides match TRBD1. V lost 2 bases and J lost 10; bases outside the gene matches: 5. Germline CDR1 reads SGHTS; CDR2 reads YDEGEE. The CDR3 contains 12 residues. The DNA for the CDR3 is TGTGCCAGCAGCTTCGACAGGGCGGCCTACACCTTC. It is translated as CASSFDRAAYTF.

The rearrangement joins TRBV19 to TRBJ2-5, with D possibly matching TRBD2 (6 bases). The CDR3 is 13 residues long. Germline CDR1 and CDR2: LNHDA and SQIVND (reference sequence). The V end was cut by 8 bases, the J end by 1 base, with 11 bases between. This CDR3 reads CASRDFAQETQYF. In DNA form, the CDR3 reads TGTGCCAGTCGGGACTTCGCCCAAGAGACCCAGTACTTC.

The V and J genes are TRBV11-3 and TRBJ2-1, with 12 bases aligning to TRBD2. CDR1 is SGHNT and CDR2 is YENEEA in the germline V gene. The V and J ends lost 6 bases and 12 bases, in that order; junction bases with no gene match: 9. The CDR3 totals 14 residues. The CDR3 coding sequence is TGTGCCAGCAGAAGGGGACTAGCGGGTTCGGGGCAGTTCTTC. Translating gives CASRRGLAGSGQFF.

This clone was observed a few times. The V gene is TRBV19, the J gene TRBJ1-5; 9 nucleotides agree with TRBD1. Germline trimming cut 8 bases from V and 1 base from J; bases unmatched to any gene: 6. Germline V gene lookup returns CDR1 LNHDA and CDR2 SQIVND (reference sequence). The CDR3 is 15 amino acids. CDR3 nucleotide sequence: TGTGCCAGTCAGGACAGGGGATGGAGCAATCAGCCCCAGCATTTT. Translating gives CASQDRGWSNQPQHF.

The chain combines TRBV6-6 with TRBJ1-2, with D perhaps TRBD1 (6 bases). There are 14 residues in the CDR3. Germline V lookup: CDR1 MNHNY, CDR2 SVGAGI (reference sequence). V was shortened by 2 bases and J by 6 bases, with 13 bases between the two germline ends. The CDR3 sequence is CASSYDTGKDGYTF. The CDR3 DNA is TGTGCCAGCAGTTACGACACAGGGAAGGATGGCTACACCTTC.

This chain joins TRBV28 and TRBJ1-1, with a tentative D call TRBD1 (5 bases). Germline-derived CDR1 and CDR2 are MDHEN and SYDVKM. Trimming pared 1 base from V and 4 bases from J, leaving 13 bases between. The CDR3 runs 15 residues. CDR3 sequence reads: CASSLYVQGGTEAFF. The CDR3, as DNA: TGTGCCAGCAGTTTATACGTCCAGGGCGGCACTGAAGCTTTCTTT.

V is TRBV6-6 and J is TRBJ2-5, with 8 positions matching TRBD1. The CDR3 length is 15 residues. Germline values: CDR1 MNHNY, CDR2 SVGAGI (reference sequence). V shed 5 bases, J shed 0 bases, and the junction held 5 bases outside the gene matches. CDR3 in amino acids: CASSGNRGNQETQYF. As DNA, the CDR3 is TGTGCCAGCAGTGGGAACAGGGGGAACCAAGAGACCCAGTACTTC.

This clone turned up a few times. Other DNA sequences in this sample translate to the same CDR3. The genes are TRBV5-6 and TRBJ1-5; D is perhaps TRBD1 (5 bases). The germline V and J ends were trimmed by 2 bases and 3 bases, with 15 bases remaining between them. CDR1 and CDR2 from the germline V gene are SGHDT and YYEEEE. The CDR3 is made up of 16 amino acids. The CDR3 sequence is CASSLGAALLNQPQHF. CDR3 nucleotide sequence: TGTGCCAGCAGCTTAGGGGCAGCCCTTCTCAATCAGCCCCAGCATTTT. Complete variable domain (other parts from reference TRBV5-6 and TRBJ1-5): DAGVTQSPTHLIKTRGQQVTLRCSPKSGHDTVSWYQQALGQGPQFIFQYYEEEERQRGNFPDRFSGHQFPNYSSELNVNALLLGDSALYLCASSLGAALLNQPQHFGDGTRLSIL.

A word on this clone: One end of the junction does not line up with germline, which may come from a read error. The same CDR3 also results from other DNA sequences found in this sample. The chain couples TRBV6-1 to TRBJ1-2, with 7 bases matching TRBD1. Germline values: CDR1 MNHNS, CDR2 SASEGT. The CDR3 loop spans 17 amino acids. Here the CDR3 reads CASSAVTGKTSFDGYTF. CDR3 DNA: TGTGCCAGCAGTGCCGTGACAGGGAAAACTTCCTTTGATGGCTACACCTTT.

The rearrangement links TRBV9 to TRBJ2-6, with a possible D match to TRBD1 (6 bases). Germline V lookup: CDR1 SGDLS, CDR2 YYNGEE. Trimming cost V 3 bases and J 4 bases, with 11 bases left between them. The CDR3 contains 15 residues. CDR3 nucleotides: TGTGCCAGCAGCGGGGGGACATTAGGGGCCAACGTCCTGACTTTC. As protein: CASSGGTLGANVLTF.

The J gene is TRBJ2-7, the V gene TRBV3-1 (or the pseudogene TRBV3-2); the D is unclear. Germline values: CDR1 LGHDT, CDR2 YNNKEL (reference sequence). This CDR3 is 11 amino acids long. Between the trimmed V and J ends, which lost 0 bases and 4 bases, there was a span of 1 base. The chain's CDR3 is CASSQEYEQYF. CDR3 nucleotide sequence: TGTGCCAGCAGCCAAGAATACGAGCAGTACTTC.

The V call is TRBV21-1, the J call TRBJ1-1. TRBV21-1 is classified as a pseudogene. The CDR3 spans 17 residues. The CDR3 reads CASSKGGEGGYNTEAFF. The CDR3 DNA reads as TGTGCCAGCAGCAAAGGGGGCGAGGGTGGGTATAACACTGAAGCTTTCTTT.

Regarding this clone: This may be a read error: a much more frequent sequence differs by one nucleotide. Additional DNA sequences in this sample encode the identical CDR3. The J gene is TRBJ2-6, the V gene TRBV5-1; D is unclear. CDR3 length equals 14 residues. V was trimmed by 4 bases and J by 0 bases, leaving 5 bases between them. Germline V lookup: CDR1 SGHRS, CDR2 YFSETQ. This CDR3 is CASSPVSGANVLTF. Written as DNA, the CDR3 is TGCGCCAGCAGCCCTGTCTCTGGGGCCAACGTCCTGACTTTC.

This clone was picked up one time. V gene TRBV2 combines with J gene TRBJ1-1; no reliable D call. The CDR3 contains 13 residues. Germline CDR1 reads SNHLY; CDR2 reads FYNNEI. Trimming left V 6 bases short and J 0 bases short, with 8 bases between. In DNA form, the CDR3 reads TGTGCCAGCAGCGCCCAATTGAACACTGAAGCTTTCTTT. Translating gives CASSAQLNTEAFF.

With regard to this clone: Other nucleotide sequences in the sample specify the same CDR3. This sequence joins TRBV5-1 and TRBJ2-7; 10 bases agree with TRBD1. Germline V gene sequence: CDR1 SGHRS, CDR2 YFSETQ. V shed 5 bases, J shed 4 bases, and the junction held 6 bases outside the gene matches. This CDR3 has 14 residues. CDR3 residues: CASSSPGQGYEQYF. DNA of the CDR3: TGCGCCAGCAGTTCCCCGGGACAGGGGTACGAGCAGTACTTC.

The chain has TRBV6-1 and TRBJ2-3, with 9 nucleotides matching TRBD2. The V segment lost 4 bases and the J segment 1 base; nucleotides outside the gene matches: 6. Germline V gene sequence: CDR1 MNHNS, CDR2 SASEGT. CDR3 size: 16 residues. Here the CDR3 reads CASSVSSGSGTDTQYF. The CDR3 nucleotides read TGTGCCAGCAGTGTAAGTAGCGGGAGTGGCACAGATACGCAGTATTTT.

As regards this clone: It differs at one base from a far larger clone, so likely a read error. At the DNA level, this CDR3 is encoded by other sequences in the same sample as well. V gene TRBV14 combines with J gene TRBJ2-5; 10 nucleotides align to TRBD2. There are 17 residues in the CDR3. Germline assignment: CDR1 SGHDN and CDR2 FVKESK. V was clipped by 4 bases and J by 4 bases; unmatched bases: 12. As DNA, the CDR3 is TGTGCCAGCAGCCCGAGAGAGAGCGGGGGGGCTCGAGAGACCCAGTACTTC. Its translation is CASSPRESGGARETQYF.

The chain recombines TRBV6-5 with TRBJ1-6; D ambiguous. The CDR3 loop spans 15 amino acids. The germline V and J ends were trimmed by 6 bases and 0 bases, with 9 bases remaining between them. Germline-derived CDR1 and CDR2 are MNHEY and SVGAGI. The CDR3 loop reads CASSLCGSYNSPLHF. CDR3 in DNA: TGTGCCAGCAGCTTGTGTGGCTCCTATAATTCACCCCTCCACTTT.

This chain links TRBV18 with TRBJ1-4; TRBD1 might be the D (5 bases). The CDR3 runs 15 residues. CDR1 and CDR2 (germline): KGHSH, LQKENI. V was trimmed by 5 bases and J by 5 bases, leaving 15 bases between them. CDR3: CASSALGDVNEKLFF. CDR3 nucleotides: TGTGCCAGCTCAGCCTTAGGGGACGTGAATGAAAAACTGTTTTTT. The whole variable domain, remainder taken from reference TRBV18 and TRBJ1-4, is NAGVMQNPRHLVRRRGQEARLRCSPMKGHSHVYWYRQLPEEGLKFMVYLQKENIIDESGMPKERFSAEFPKEGPSILRIQQVVRGDSAAYFCASSALGDVNEKLFFGSGTQLSVL.